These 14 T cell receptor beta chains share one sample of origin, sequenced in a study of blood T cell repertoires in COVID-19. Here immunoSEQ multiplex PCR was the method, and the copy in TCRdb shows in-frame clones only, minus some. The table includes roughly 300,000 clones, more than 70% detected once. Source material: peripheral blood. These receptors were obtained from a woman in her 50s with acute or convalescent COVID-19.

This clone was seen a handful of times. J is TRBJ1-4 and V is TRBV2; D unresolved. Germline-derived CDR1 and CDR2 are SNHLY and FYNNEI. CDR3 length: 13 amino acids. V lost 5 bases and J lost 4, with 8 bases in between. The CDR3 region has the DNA TGTGCCAGCAGTCGGAGTATTAATGAAAAACTGTTTTTT. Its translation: CASSRSINEKLFF.

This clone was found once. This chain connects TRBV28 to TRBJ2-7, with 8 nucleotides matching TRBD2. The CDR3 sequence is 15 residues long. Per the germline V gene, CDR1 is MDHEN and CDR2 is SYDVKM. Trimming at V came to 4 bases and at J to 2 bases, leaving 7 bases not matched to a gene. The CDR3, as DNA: TGTGCCAGCAGTTCACCGGGACTAGACCCCTACGAGCAGTACTTC. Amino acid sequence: CASSSPGLDPYEQYF. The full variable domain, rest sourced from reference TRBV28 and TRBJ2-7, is DVKVTQSSRYLVKRTGEKVFLECVQDMDHENMFWYRQDPGLGLRLIYFSYDVKMKEKGDIPEGYSVSREKKERFSLILESASTNQTSMYLCASSSPGLDPYEQYFGPGTRLTVT.

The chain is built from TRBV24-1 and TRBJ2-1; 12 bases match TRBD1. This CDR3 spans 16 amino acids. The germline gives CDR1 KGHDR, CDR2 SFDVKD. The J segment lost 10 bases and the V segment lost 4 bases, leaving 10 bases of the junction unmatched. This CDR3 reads CATSDQRTGTGGEQFF. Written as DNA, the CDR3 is TGTGCCACCAGTGACCAAAGGACGGGGACAGGGGGCGAGCAGTTCTTC.

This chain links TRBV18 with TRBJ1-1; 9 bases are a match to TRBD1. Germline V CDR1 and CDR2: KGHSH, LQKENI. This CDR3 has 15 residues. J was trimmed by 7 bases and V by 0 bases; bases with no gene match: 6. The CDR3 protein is CASSPPGQGSLEAFF. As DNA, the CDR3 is TGTGCCAGCTCACCACCGGGACAGGGAAGCCTTGAAGCTTTCTTT.

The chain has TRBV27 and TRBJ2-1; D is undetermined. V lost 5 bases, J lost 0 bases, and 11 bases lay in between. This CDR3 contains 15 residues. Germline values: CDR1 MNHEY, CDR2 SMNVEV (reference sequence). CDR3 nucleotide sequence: TGTGCCAGCAGTCGCCGTCTGAGCTCCTACAATGAGCAGTTCTTC. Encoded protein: CASSRRLSSYNEQFF.

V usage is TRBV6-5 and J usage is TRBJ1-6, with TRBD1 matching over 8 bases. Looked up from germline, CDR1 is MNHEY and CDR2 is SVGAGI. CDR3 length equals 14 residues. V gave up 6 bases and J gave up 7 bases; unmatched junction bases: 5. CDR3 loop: CASSRGQGNSPLHF. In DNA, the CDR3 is TGTGCCAGCAGCCGAGGACAGGGAAATTCACCCCTCCACTTT.

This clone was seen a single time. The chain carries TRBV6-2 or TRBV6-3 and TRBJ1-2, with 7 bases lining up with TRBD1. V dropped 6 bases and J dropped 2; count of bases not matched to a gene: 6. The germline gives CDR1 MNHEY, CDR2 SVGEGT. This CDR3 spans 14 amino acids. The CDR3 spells CASSRDRENYGYTF. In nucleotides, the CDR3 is TGTGCCAGCAGCCGCGACAGGGAAAACTATGGCTACACCTTC.

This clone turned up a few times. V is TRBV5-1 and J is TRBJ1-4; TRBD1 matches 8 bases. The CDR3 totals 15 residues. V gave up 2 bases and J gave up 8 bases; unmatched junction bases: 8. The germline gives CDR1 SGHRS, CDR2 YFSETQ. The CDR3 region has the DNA TGCGCCAGCAGCTTTCAGGGGGCCCGAGAGGAAAAACTGTTTTTT. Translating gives CASSFQGAREEKLFF.

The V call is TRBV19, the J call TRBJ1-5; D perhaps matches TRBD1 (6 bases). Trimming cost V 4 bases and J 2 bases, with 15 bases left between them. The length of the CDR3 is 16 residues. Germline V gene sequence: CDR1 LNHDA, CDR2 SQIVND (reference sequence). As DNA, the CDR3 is TGTGCCAGTAGTAGCCAAGGGGGGGTGGGCAATCAGCCCCAGCATTTT. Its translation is CASSSQGGVGNQPQHF.

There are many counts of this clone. The CDR3: CAISESMASGDHNEQFF. Here the CDR3 DNA reads TGTGCCATCAGTGAGTCGATGGCTAGCGGGGACCACAATGAGCAGTTCTTC. The J gene is TRBJ2-1, the V gene TRBV10-3; 9 nucleotides line up with TRBD2. The CDR3 totals 17 residues. V trimming: 0 bases; J trimming: 5 bases; junction bases outside the gene matches: 8. Germline V gene sequence: CDR1 ENHRY, CDR2 SYGVKD.

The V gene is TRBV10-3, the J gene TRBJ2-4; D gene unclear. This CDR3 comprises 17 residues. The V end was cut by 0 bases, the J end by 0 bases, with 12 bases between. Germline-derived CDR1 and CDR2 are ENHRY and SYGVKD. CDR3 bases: TGTGCCATCAGTGAGTCAGAAAAGACTCTAGCCAAAAACATTCAGTACTTC. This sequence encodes CAISESEKTLAKNIQYF.

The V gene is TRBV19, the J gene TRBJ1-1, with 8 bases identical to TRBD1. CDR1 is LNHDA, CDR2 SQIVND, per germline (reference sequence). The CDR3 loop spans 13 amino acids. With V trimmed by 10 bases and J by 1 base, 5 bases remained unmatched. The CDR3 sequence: CAITDRANTEAFF. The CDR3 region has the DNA TGTGCCATCACGGACAGGGCGAACACTGAAGCTTTCTTT.

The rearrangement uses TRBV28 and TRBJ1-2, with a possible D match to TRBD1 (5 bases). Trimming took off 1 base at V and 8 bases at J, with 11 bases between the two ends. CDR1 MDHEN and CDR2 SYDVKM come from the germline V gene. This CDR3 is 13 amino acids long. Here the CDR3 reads CASSLSGLGGYTF. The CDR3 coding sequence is TGTGCCAGCAGTTTATCAGGGTTGGGCGGCTACACCTTC.

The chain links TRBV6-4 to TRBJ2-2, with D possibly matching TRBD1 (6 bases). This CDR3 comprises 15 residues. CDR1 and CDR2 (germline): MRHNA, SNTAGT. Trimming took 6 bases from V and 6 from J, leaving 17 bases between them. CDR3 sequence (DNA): TGTGCCAGCAGCCCGTCGCCTACAGGGTCCGGGGAGCTGTTTTTT. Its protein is CASSPSPTGSGELFF.